This note documents a single T cell receptor (beta chain) sequence. cDNA came from around 0.5 to 1 ug RNA primed by random hexamers. An immunoSEQ multiplex PCR generated amplified TCR beta CDR3 products spanning 54 Vbeta and 13 Jbeta. From the immunoSEQ multiplex PCR reads, TCRdb called clonotypes with MiXCR, one entry per CDR3 protein. The sample contains 150,000 or so distinct CDR3 sequences, roughly 96% of which appear only once. This sample stems from a study of CD8 T cells in Susac syndrome. CDR3 size: 16 residues. Germline V lookup: CDR1 MGHRA, CDR2 YSYEKL. Trimming cost V 0 bases and J 2 bases, with 14 bases left between them.

This sequence was found in a human donor with multiple sclerosis. The chain uses TRBV4-1 and TRBJ2-7; D is unclear. Sequenced material: CD8+ T cells from PBMCs. The CDR3 region is CASSQEVSPRPYEQYF. CDR3 sequence (DNA): TGCGCCAGCAGCCAAGAGGTTAGCCCGCGACCCTACGAGCAGTACTTC.